The 22 T cell receptor beta chains below come from one sample, sequenced in a study of OX40 agonist ivuxolimab in advanced cancers. Assay: immunoSEQ multiplex PCR; the TCRdb copy retains only in-frame clones and omits some. The data show tens of thousands of clones, roughly four fifths seen once. The specimen comprised CD4+ or CD8+ T cells sorted from blood, sampled in a trial of the OX40 agonist ivuxolimab. The receptors come from an adult with an advanced solid tumor such as melanoma, head and neck, liver or kidney cancer.

V is TRBV5-1 and J is TRBJ2-5; the D gene is possibly TRBD1 (6 bases). V lost 4 bases and J 3 bases, leaving 13 bases between the germline ends. Germline V gene sequence: CDR1 SGHRS, CDR2 YFSETQ. CDR3 length: 14 residues. CDR3 coding DNA: TGCGCCAGCAGCCCAGCAGGGGACGAAGAGACCCAGTACTTC. Translating it yields CASSPAGDEETQYF.

The chain carries TRBV6-5 and TRBJ1-1, with D tentatively TRBD1 (6 bases). The V end lost 6 bases, the J end lost 6 bases, and 17 bases lay between the germline ends. CDR3 length: 14 residues. The germline gives CDR1 MNHEY, CDR2 SVGAGI. In DNA form, the CDR3 reads TGTGCCAGCAGCCCGATGGGGGCGGTCGCTGAAGCTTTCTTT. As protein: CASSPMGAVAEAFF.

This clone was detected only once. J is TRBJ2-3 and V is TRBV9; D remains unclear. The ends were cut back, 0 bases at V and 4 bases at J, with 0 bases in the middle. Germline CDR1 SGDLS, CDR2 YYNGEE. There are 11 residues in the CDR3. The CDR3 DNA reads TGTGCCAGCAGCGTAGCAGATACGCAGTATTTT. Translated, it gives CASSVADTQYF.

The V and J genes are TRBV9 and TRBJ1-1; no firm D call. Per germline, CDR1 SGDLS and CDR2 YYNGEE. Deletions cut 3 bases from V and 4 bases from J, with 10 bases between. The CDR3 runs 13 residues. CDR3 sequence (DNA): TGTGCCAGCAGCGCCCGGTTTGGCACTGAAGCTTTCTTT. This sequence encodes CASSARFGTEAFF.

V usage is TRBV5-6 and J usage is TRBJ2-7; 9 bases are a match to TRBD1. J lost 4 bases, V lost 3 bases, and 8 bases had no gene match. The CDR3 extends over 15 amino acids. Germline assignment: CDR1 SGHDT and CDR2 YYEEEE. The CDR3 DNA is TGTGCCAGCAGCTGGGGGACAGGGAAATGGTACGAGCAGTACTTC. Protein product: CASSWGTGKWYEQYF.

V is TRBV10-1 and J is TRBJ2-1; TRBD2 might be the D (6 bases). The CDR3 extends over 13 amino acids. Germline V gives CDR1 WNHNN, CDR2 SYGVQD (reference sequence). The ends were cut back, 2 bases at V and 9 bases at J, with 11 bases in the middle. CDR3 sequence: CASSETSRGEQFF. CDR3 sequence (DNA): TGCGCCAGCAGTGAGACTAGCCGGGGTGAGCAGTTCTTC.

As to this clone: Compared with germline, one end of the junction differs, possibly owing to a read error. The rearrangement joins TRBV6-6 to TRBJ2-7; tentatively, D is TRBD1 (6 bases). The CDR3 spans 14 residues. Germline assignment: CDR1 MNHNY and CDR2 SVGAGI (reference sequence). The chain's CDR3 is CASSYSGQSYEQYF. The CDR3 DNA reads TGTGCCAGCAGCTACTCCGGACAGTCCTACGAGCAGTACTTC.

CDR3 loop: CARTGDYEQYF. CDR3 coding DNA: TGCGCCAGAACAGGGGACTACGAGCAGTACTTC. The chain carries TRBV10-1 and TRBJ2-7, with TRBD1 matching over 7 bases. With 9 bases clipped from V and 3 bases from J, the junction kept 2 bases outside the gene matches. CDR1 WNHNN and CDR2 SYGVQD come from the germline V gene (reference sequence). CDR3 size: 11 residues.

V and J are TRBV5-1 and TRBJ2-5, with D perhaps matching TRBD1 (6 bases). Trimming cost V 3 bases and J 1 base, with 16 bases left between them. The CDR3 covers 16 residues. The germline V gene encodes CDR1 SGHRS and CDR2 YFSETQ. CDR3 protein: CASSWGPGASQETQYF. CDR3 nucleotide sequence: TGCGCCAGCAGCTGGGGGCCAGGCGCCAGCCAAGAGACCCAGTACTTC.

V is TRBV5-6 and J is TRBJ2-2; D is uncertain. CDR3 size: 15 residues. Between the trimmed V and J ends, which lost 2 bases and 2 bases, there was a span of 10 bases. Looked up from germline, CDR1 is SGHDT and CDR2 is YYEEEE. CDR3 sequence reads: CASSLGPSNTGELFF. CDR3 coding DNA: TGTGCCAGCAGCTTAGGACCTTCAAACACCGGGGAGCTGTTTTTT.

This chain links TRBV5-4 with TRBJ1-6; tentative D call: TRBD1 (6 bases). The CDR3 contains 15 residues. V gave up 4 bases and J gave up 7 bases, with 15 bases separating them. Germline V gene data show CDR1 as SGHNT and CDR2 as YYREEE (reference sequence). The CDR3 DNA reads as TGTGCCAGCAGCGGACCAGGGGTCGGGAATTCACCCCTCCACTTT. This gives the protein CASSGPGVGNSPLHF.

This clone was seen a handful of times. This sequence joins TRBV28 and TRBJ1-6; a weak D match, TRBD1 (6 bases). CDR1 and CDR2 (germline): MDHEN, SYDVKM. V gave up 7 bases and J gave up 6 bases, with 16 bases separating them. The CDR3 spans 15 residues. CDR3 residues: CASNQMDSRNSPLHF. The CDR3 nucleotides are TGTGCCAGCAATCAGATGGACAGCCGTAATTCACCCCTCCACTTT.

The CDR3 here is CASSLNRVNEQFF. The CDR3 nucleotides are TGTGCCAGCAGCTTGAACAGGGTCAATGAGCAGTTCTTC. The chain uses TRBV11-3 and TRBJ2-1, with D tentatively TRBD1 (6 bases). Germline CDR1 is SGHNT and CDR2 is YENEEA. Trimming cost V 3 bases and J 6 bases, with 9 bases left between them. The CDR3 runs 13 residues. The full variable domain, with the rest looked up from reference TRBV11-3 and TRBJ2-1, is EAGVVQSPRYKIIEKKQPVAFWCNPISGHNTLYWYLQNLGQGPELLIRYENEEAVDDSQLPKDRFSAERLKGVDSTLKIQPAELGDSAVYLCASSLNRVNEQFFGPGTRLTVL.

The chain combines TRBV28 with TRBJ2-1, with D maybe TRBD2 (5 bases). Germline loops: CDR1 MDHEN, CDR2 SYDVKM. Trimming cost V 6 bases and J 9 bases, with 21 bases left between them. The CDR3 is 15 residues long. CDR3 sequence: CASRFMTAGSFEQFF. CDR3 DNA sequence: TGTGCCAGCAGGTTTATGACCGCGGGTTCCTTTGAGCAGTTCTTC.

The chain combines TRBV5-1 with TRBJ1-6; possibly TRBD1 for D (5 bases). Germline loops: CDR1 SGHRS, CDR2 YFSETQ. The CDR3 extends over 16 amino acids. Trimming pared 4 bases from V and 0 bases from J, leaving 11 bases between. This chain's CDR3 is CASSHRNSSYNSPLHF. The CDR3 bases are TGCGCCAGCAGCCACAGGAATAGCTCCTATAATTCACCCCTCCACTTT.

The chain combines TRBV21-1 with TRBJ2-2; the tabulated D call, TRBD1, remains unverified against the DNA. TRBV21-1 is deemed a pseudogene. This CDR3 region has 16 residues. CDR3 region: CASRPAGNRGAGELFF. CDR3 bases: TGTGCCAGCAGACCCGCCGGTAACAGGGGAGCCGGGGAGCTGTTTTTT.

This rearrangement joins TRBV11-3 to TRBJ2-3; D may be TRBD1 (6 bases). CDR1 is SGHNT, CDR2 YENEEA, per germline. This CDR3 has 13 amino acids. Trimming removed 8 bases at V and 5 bases at J, with 14 bases between. In nucleotides, the CDR3 is TGTGCCAGCGCCCGGGACACCGGAGATACGCAGTATTTT. It is translated as CASARDTGDTQYF.

The chain uses TRBV18 and TRBJ2-7; D unresolved. This CDR3 has 14 amino acids. V lost 2 bases, J lost 0 bases, and 8 bases lay in between. Germline V CDR1 and CDR2: KGHSH, LQKENI. The DNA for the CDR3 is TGTGCCAGCTCACCAACCGATTCCTCCTACGAGCAGTACTTC. As protein: CASSPTDSSYEQYF.

The rearrangement links TRBV5-1 to TRBJ2-1; 7 bases match TRBD2. The CDR3 is 15 residues long. Trimming at V came to 1 base and at J to 4 bases, leaving 5 bases not matched to a gene. Germline CDR1 and CDR2: SGHRS and YFSETQ. The DNA for the CDR3 is TGCGCCAGCAGCTTGTGGCGCGGGGGATACAATGAGCAGTTCTTC. This gives the protein CASSLWRGGYNEQFF.

This clone was seen only a few times. The CDR3 bases are TGTGCCAGCAGGTTAAGCTCTGGGGCCAACGTCCTGACTTTC. This sequence encodes CASRLSSGANVLTF. The genes are TRBV2 and TRBJ2-6, with no clear D. Germline V lookup: CDR1 SNHLY, CDR2 FYNNEI. V was clipped by 6 bases and J by 0 bases, with 6 bases between them. The CDR3 covers 14 residues. The full variable domain, its missing parts supplied by reference TRBV2 and TRBJ2-6, is EPEVTQTPSHQVTQMGQEVILRCVPISNHLYFYWYRQILGQKVEFLVSFYNNEISEKSEIFDDQFSVERPDGSNFTLKIRSTKLEDSAMYFCASRLSSGANVLTFGAGSRLTVL.

A few counts support this clone. The chain carries TRBV4-1 and TRBJ2-6; D might be TRBD2 (5 bases). Looked up from germline, CDR1 is MGHRA and CDR2 is YSYEKL. The V end was cut by 4 bases, the J end by 4 bases, with 11 bases between. The CDR3 has 15 residues. As DNA, the CDR3 is TGCGCCAGCAGCCCCTACGAGGGAGGGGCCAACGTCCTGACTTTC. This sequence encodes CASSPYEGGANVLTF.

The chain combines TRBV11-2 with TRBJ2-1, with 10 bases that match TRBD2. Germline CDR1 is SGHAT and CDR2 is FQNNGV. The CDR3 is 15 residues long. Trimming removed 5 bases from V and 7 bases from J; junction bases left unmatched: 8. The CDR3 here is CASSQGTSASNEQFF. The CDR3 nucleotides read TGTGCCAGCAGCCAAGGGACTAGCGCATCTAATGAGCAGTTCTTC.